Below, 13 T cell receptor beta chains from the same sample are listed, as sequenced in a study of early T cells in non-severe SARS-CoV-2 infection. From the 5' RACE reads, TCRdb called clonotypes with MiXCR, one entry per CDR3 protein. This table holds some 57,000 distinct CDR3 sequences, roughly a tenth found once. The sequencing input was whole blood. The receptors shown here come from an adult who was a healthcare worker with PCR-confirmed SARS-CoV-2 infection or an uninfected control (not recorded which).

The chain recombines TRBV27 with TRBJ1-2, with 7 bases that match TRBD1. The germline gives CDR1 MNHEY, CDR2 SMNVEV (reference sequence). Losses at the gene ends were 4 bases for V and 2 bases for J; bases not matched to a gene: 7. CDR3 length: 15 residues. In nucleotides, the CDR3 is TGTGCCAGCAGTTCAGGGACAGCCTCGAACTATGGCTACACCTTC. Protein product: CASSSGTASNYGYTF.

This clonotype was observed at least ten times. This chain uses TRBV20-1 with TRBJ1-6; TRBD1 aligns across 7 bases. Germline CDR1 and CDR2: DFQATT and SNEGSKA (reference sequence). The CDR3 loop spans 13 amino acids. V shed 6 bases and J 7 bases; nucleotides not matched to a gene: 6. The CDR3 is CSATRDSNSPLHF. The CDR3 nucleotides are TGCAGTGCCACCCGGGACAGCAATTCACCCCTCCACTTT.

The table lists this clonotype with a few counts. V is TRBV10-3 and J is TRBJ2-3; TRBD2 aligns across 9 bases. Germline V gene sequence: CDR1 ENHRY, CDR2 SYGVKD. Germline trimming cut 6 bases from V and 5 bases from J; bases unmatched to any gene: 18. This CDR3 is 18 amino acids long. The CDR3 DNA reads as TGTGCCATCAGGGTCATAGCGGGGGCCACACCCACCAGAGATACGCAGTATTTT. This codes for CAIRVIAGATPTRDTQYF.

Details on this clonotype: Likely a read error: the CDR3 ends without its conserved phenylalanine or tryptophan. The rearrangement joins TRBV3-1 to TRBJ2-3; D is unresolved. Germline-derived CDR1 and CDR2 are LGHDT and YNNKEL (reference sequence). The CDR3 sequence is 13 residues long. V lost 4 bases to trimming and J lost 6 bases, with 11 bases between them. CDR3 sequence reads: CASSRRPVDTQYY. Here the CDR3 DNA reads TGTGCCAGCAGCCGCCGACCCGTGGATACGCAGTATTAT.

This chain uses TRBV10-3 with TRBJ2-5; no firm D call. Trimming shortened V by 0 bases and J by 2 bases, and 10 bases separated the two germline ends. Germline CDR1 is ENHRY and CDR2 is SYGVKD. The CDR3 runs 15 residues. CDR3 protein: CAISESVTAQETQYF. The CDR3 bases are TGTGCCATCAGTGAGTCGGTCACAGCTCAAGAGACCCAGTACTTC.

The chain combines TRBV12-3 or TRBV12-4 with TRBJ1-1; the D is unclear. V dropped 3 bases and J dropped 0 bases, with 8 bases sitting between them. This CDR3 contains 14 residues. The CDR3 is CASSLKTLNTEAFF. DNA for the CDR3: TGTGCCAGCAGTTTGAAGACTTTGAACACTGAAGCTTTCTTT.

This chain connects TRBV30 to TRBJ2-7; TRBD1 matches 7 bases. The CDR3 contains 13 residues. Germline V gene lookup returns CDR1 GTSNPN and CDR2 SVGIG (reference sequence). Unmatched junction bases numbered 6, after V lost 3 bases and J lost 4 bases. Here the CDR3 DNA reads TGTGCCTGGAGGGAGCCGGGACAGTACGAGCAGTACTTC. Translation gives CAWREPGQYEQYF.

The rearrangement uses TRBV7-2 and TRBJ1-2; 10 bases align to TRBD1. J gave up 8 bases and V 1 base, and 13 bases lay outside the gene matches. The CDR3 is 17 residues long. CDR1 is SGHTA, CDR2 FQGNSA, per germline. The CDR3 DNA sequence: TGTGCCAGCAGCTTAGATGGGACAGGGGTATCAGTAGGCGGCTACACCTTC. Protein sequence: CASSLDGTGVSVGGYTF.

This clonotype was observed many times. This chain's CDR3 is CASSLPNTGELFF. The DNA of the CDR3 is TGTGCCAGCAGCTTACCCAACACCGGGGAGCTGTTTTTT. The chain uses TRBV12-3 or TRBV12-4 and TRBJ2-2, with no clear D. Trimming removed 6 bases from V and 2 bases from J, with 7 bases in between. The CDR3 extends over 13 amino acids.

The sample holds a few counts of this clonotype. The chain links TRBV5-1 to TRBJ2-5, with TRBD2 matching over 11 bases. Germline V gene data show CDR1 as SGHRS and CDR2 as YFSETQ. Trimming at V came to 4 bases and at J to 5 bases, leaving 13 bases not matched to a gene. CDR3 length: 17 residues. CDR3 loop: CASSPPLSGGALETQYF. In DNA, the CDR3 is TGCGCCAGCAGCCCCCCCCTTAGCGGGGGGGCCCTGGAGACCCAGTACTTC.

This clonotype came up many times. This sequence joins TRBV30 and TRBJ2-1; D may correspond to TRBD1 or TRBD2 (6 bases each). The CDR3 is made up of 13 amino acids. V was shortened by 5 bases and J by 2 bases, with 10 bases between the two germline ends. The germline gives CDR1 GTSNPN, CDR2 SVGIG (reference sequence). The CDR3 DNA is TGTGCCTGGGGGGGGCAGACCTACAATGAGCAGTTCTTC. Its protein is CAWGGQTYNEQFF.

CDR3 DNA: TGTGCCAGTAGTACTGGACTAGCGCAGTATTTT. Its translation: CASSTGLAQYF. The rearrangement links TRBV19 to TRBJ2-3; 7 nucleotides align to TRBD2. Germline assignment: CDR1 LNHDA and CDR2 SQIVND (reference sequence). Germline trimming cut 4 bases from V and 10 bases from J; bases unmatched to any gene: 2. The CDR3 runs 11 residues. Full variable domain (remainder filled in from reference TRBV19 and TRBJ2-3): DGGITQSPKYLFRKEGQNVTLSCEQNLNHDAMYWYRQDPGQGLRLIYYSQIVNDFQKGDIAEGYSVSREKKESFPLTVTSAQKNPTAFYLCASSTGLAQYFGPGTRLTVL.

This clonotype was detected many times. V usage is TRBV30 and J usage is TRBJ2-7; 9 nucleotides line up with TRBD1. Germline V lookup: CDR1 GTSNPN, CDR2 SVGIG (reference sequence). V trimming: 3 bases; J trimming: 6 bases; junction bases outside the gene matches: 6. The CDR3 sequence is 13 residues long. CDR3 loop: CAWSLLGQGEQYF. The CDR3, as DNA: TGTGCCTGGAGCCTACTGGGACAGGGCGAGCAGTACTTC.